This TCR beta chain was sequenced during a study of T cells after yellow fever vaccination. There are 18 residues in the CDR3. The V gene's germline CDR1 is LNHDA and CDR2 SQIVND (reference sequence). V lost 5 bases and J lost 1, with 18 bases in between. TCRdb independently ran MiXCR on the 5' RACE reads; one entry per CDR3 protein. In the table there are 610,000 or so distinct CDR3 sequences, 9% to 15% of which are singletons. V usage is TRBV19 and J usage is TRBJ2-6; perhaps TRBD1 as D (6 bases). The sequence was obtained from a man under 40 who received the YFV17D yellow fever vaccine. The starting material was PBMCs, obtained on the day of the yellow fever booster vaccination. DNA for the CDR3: TGTGCCAGTAGTCCCCGGACAGCCGGTCTATCTGGGGCCAACGTCCTGACTTTC. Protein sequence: CASSPRTAGLSGANVLTF.